The entry below describes one T cell receptor beta chain. Its antigen is not known. The entry originates in a study of siplizumab effects on memory and regulatory T cells. Whole-study results and caveats: Naive T cells seemed more diverse than memory cells; they also seemed major alloresponse contributors. The study did not confirm that proliferating Tregs from siplizumab cultures were suppressive.

Roughly 10^5 TCR templates per sample were sequenced. Sequencing used immunoSEQ multiplex PCR; TCRdb keeps in-frame clones, though not all of them. The table has about 100,000 clones, 94% seen once. Germline CDR1 SNHLY, CDR2 FYNNEI. V gave up 7 bases and J gave up 3 bases; unmatched junction bases: 1. This CDR3 spans 12 amino acids. Sequencing used non-Treg CD4+ T cells sorted from blood. V and J are TRBV2 and TRBJ2-7; 9 nucleotides match TRBD1. The origin of this receptor is a human donor in good health. CDR3 in amino acids: CASKGQGYEQYF. The CDR3, as DNA: TGTGCCAGCAAGGGACAGGGCTACGAGCAGTACTTC.